Listed below are T cell receptor beta chains from one sample, sequenced in a study of neurological immune-mediated disorders. TCRdb reprocessed the 5' RACE reads with MiXCR, giving one entry per CDR3 protein. Counted here are around 70,000 distinct CDR3 sequences, 5.2% occurring once; the ten biggest clones make up 6.5% to 9%. Sequencing used PBMCs. These receptors were obtained from a man aged 18 to 30 with multiple sclerosis. Each CDR3 is given with its conserved first and last residue. The order of the fields is clone size, D gene, V gene, J gene, CDR3 protein, CDR3 DNA. D genes are given only for firm matches. Rows may omit the clone size; those that give it use once, few, many or a size class.

clone_size: many
d_call: TRBD2
v_call: TRBV20-1
j_call: TRBJ2-1
cdr3_aa: CSATALGLAGVNEQFF
cdr3_nt: TGCAGTGCTACTGCCCTGGGACTAGCGGGAGTCAATGAGCAGTTCTTC

clone_size: -
d_call: -
v_call: TRBV10-3
j_call: TRBJ2-1
cdr3_aa: CASKSGNEQFF
cdr3_nt: TGTGCCAGCAAAAGTGGCAATGAGCAGTTCTTC

clone_size: many
d_call: -
v_call: TRBV6-5
j_call: TRBJ1-6
cdr3_aa: CASTYGRVAWSPLHF
cdr3_nt: TGTGCCAGCACCTACGGGCGGGTAGCTTGGTCACCCCTCCACTTT

clone_size: many
d_call: -
v_call: TRBV11-2
j_call: TRBJ2-3
cdr3_aa: CASSLGLIPTDTQYF
cdr3_nt: TGTGCCAGCAGCTTAGGGCTAATCCCCACAGATACGCAGTATTTT

clone_size: many
d_call: -
v_call: TRBV21-1
j_call: TRBJ2-7
cdr3_aa: CASLPCREPTFSYEQYF
cdr3_nt: TGTGCCAGCCTCCCGTGCCGCGAACCGACCTTTTCCTACGAGCAGTACTTC

clone_size: many
d_call: TRBD1
v_call: TRBV2
j_call: TRBJ2-7
cdr3_aa: CASSVGQPYEQYF
cdr3_nt: TGTGCCAGCAGTGTGGGACAGCCCTACGAGCAGTACTTC

clone_size: many
d_call: TRBD1
v_call: TRBV5-1
j_call: TRBJ2-3
cdr3_aa: CASSLGGTGLDTQYF
cdr3_nt: TGCGCCAGCAGCCTCGGCGGGACAGGGCTGGATACGCAGTATTTT

clone_size: many
d_call: TRBD2
v_call: TRBV20-1
j_call: TRBJ2-1
cdr3_aa: CSARVVTSGQFF
cdr3_nt: TGCAGTGCTAGAGTGGTGACTAGCGGGCAGTTCTTC

clone_size: many
d_call: TRBD1
v_call: TRBV20-1
j_call: TRBJ1-1
cdr3_aa: CSAPDRVNTEAFF
cdr3_nt: TGCAGTGCTCCGGACAGGGTGAACACTGAAGCTTTCTTT

clone_size: many
d_call: TRBD1
v_call: TRBV5-1
j_call: TRBJ2-5
cdr3_aa: CASSFGTAVETQYF
cdr3_nt: TGCGCCAGCAGCTTCGGGACAGCCGTAGAGACCCAGTACTTC

clone_size: many
d_call: TRBD2
v_call: TRBV20-1
j_call: TRBJ2-1
cdr3_aa: CSALLAGGPNEQFF
cdr3_nt: TGCAGTGCGTTGCTAGCGGGGGGGCCTAATGAGCAGTTCTTC

clone_size: many
d_call: -
v_call: TRBV5-1
j_call: TRBJ1-1
cdr3_aa: CASSWGVENTEAFF
cdr3_nt: TGCGCCAGCAGCTGGGGGGTCGAGAACACTGAAGCTTTCTTT

clone_size: many
d_call: -
v_call: TRBV12-3/TRBV12-4
j_call: TRBJ2-5
cdr3_aa: CASSLRLIFSETQYF
cdr3_nt: TGTGCCAGCAGTTTACGACTAATTTTCTCGGAGACCCAGTACTTC

clone_size: -
d_call: TRBD2
v_call: TRBV12-3/TRBV12-4
j_call: TRBJ2-1
cdr3_aa: CASSFGGGYNEQFF
cdr3_nt: TGTGCCAGCAGTTTCGGGGGGGGGTACAATGAGCAGTTCTTC

clone_size: many
d_call: -
v_call: TRBV20-1
j_call: TRBJ2-1
cdr3_aa: CSARDGGGIWQFF
cdr3_nt: TGCAGTGCTAGAGATGGGGGGGGCATTTGGCAGTTCTTC

clone_size: many
d_call: -
v_call: TRBV11-2
j_call: TRBJ1-3
cdr3_aa: CASSLSRGKGNTIYF
cdr3_nt: TGTGCCAGCAGCTTATCGCGGGGGAAAGGAAACACCATATATTTT

clone_size: many
d_call: TRBD2
v_call: TRBV29-1
j_call: TRBJ2-5
cdr3_aa: CSVPHGRDETQYF
cdr3_nt: TGCAGCGTACCCCACGGGAGGGACGAGACCCAGTACTTC

clone_size: many
d_call: TRBD1
v_call: TRBV5-1
j_call: TRBJ2-3
cdr3_aa: CASSLPGQTSDTQYF
cdr3_nt: TGCGCCAGCAGCTTACCGGGACAGACATCAGATACGCAGTATTTT

clone_size: many
d_call: TRBD1
v_call: TRBV5-1
j_call: TRBJ2-7
cdr3_aa: CASSENSGQGVYEQYF
cdr3_nt: TGCGCCAGCAGCGAAAACTCGGGACAGGGAGTCTACGAGCAGTACTTC

clone_size: many
d_call: -
v_call: TRBV12-3/TRBV12-4
j_call: TRBJ2-2
cdr3_aa: CASSTTDSANTGELFF
cdr3_nt: TGTGCCAGCAGTACGACAGATTCCGCGAACACCGGGGAGCTGTTTTTT

clone_size: many
d_call: -
v_call: TRBV5-1
j_call: TRBJ2-7
cdr3_aa: CASSLSPPNYEQYF
cdr3_nt: TGCGCCAGCAGCTTGTCGCCGCCTAATTACGAGCAGTACTTC

clone_size: few
d_call: -
v_call: TRBV15
j_call: TRBJ1-5
cdr3_aa: CATSSQRLDSRYSNQPQNF
cdr3_nt: TGTGCCACCAGCAGCCAGCGCCTGGACAGCCGTTATAGCAATCAGCCCCAGAATTTT

clone_size: many
d_call: -
v_call: TRBV6-5
j_call: TRBJ1-3
cdr3_aa: CASAQGGPGNTIYF
cdr3_nt: TGTGCCAGCGCTCAGGGAGGTCCAGGAAACACCATATATTTT